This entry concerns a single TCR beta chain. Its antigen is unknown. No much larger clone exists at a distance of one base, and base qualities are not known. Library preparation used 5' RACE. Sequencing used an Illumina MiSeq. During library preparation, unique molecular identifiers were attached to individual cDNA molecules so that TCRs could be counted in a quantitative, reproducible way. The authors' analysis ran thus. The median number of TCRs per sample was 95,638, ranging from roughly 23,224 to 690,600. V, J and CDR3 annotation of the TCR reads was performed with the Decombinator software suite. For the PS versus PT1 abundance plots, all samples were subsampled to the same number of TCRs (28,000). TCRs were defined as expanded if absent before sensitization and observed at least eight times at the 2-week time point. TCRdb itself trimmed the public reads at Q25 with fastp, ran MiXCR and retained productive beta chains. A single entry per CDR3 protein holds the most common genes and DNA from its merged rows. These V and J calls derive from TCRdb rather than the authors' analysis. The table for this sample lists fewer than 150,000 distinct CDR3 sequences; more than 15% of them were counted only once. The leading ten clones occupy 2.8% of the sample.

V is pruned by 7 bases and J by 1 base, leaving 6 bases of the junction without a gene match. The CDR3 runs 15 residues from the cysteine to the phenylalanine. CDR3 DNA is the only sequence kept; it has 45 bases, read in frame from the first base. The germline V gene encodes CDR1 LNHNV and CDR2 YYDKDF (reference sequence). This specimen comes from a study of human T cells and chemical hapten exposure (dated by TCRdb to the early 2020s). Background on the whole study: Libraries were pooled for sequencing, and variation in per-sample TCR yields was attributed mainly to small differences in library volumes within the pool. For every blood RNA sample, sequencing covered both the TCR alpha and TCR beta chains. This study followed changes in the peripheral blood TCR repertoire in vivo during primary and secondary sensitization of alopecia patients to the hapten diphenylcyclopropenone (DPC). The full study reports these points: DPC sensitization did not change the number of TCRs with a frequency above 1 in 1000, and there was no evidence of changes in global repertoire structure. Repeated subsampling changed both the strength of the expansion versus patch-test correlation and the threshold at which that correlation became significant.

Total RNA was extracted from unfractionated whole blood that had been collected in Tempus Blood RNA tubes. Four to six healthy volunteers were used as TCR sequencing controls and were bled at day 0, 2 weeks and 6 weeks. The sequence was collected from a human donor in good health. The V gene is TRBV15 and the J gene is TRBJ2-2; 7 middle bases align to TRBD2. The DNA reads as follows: TGTGCCACCAACCCTAGCGGACTGAACACCGGGGAGCTGTTTTTT. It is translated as CATNPSGLNTGELFF.